The clone carrying this TCR beta chain has just one count. No antigen is known for it. This sample stems from a study of CD4 T cells in relation to SARS-CoV-2 and coronaviruses. Assay: immunoSEQ multiplex PCR; the TCRdb copy retains only in-frame clones and omits some. In the table there are tens of thousands of clones, about 70% of which are singletons. CD4+ T cells from unexposed donors were obtained before the COVID-19 pandemic (2011-2018). The cells were cultured for under twelve days before CD4+ T cells were isolated. This CDR3 is 15 amino acids long. Trimming removed 4 bases at V and 7 bases at J, with 18 bases between. Germline CDR1 SGHDT, CDR2 YYEEEE.

This chain joins TRBV5-6 and TRBJ1-5; no clear D. The sample consisted of CD4+ T cells from PBMCs, cultured in vitro. The sequence was collected from a human donor in good health. Here the CDR3 reads CASSLTSMGGQPQHF. CDR3 sequence (DNA): TGTGCCAGCAGCCTAACCAGTATGGGAGGGCAGCCCCAGCATTTT.